These T cell receptor beta chains were read from a single sample in a study of PD-1 blockade in classical Hodgkin lymphoma. Only in-frame clones appear in the TCRdb table, and some are missing; sequencing was by immunoSEQ multiplex PCR. The sample carries some 24,000 clones, approximately 65% recorded once. Sequenced here: peripheral blood mononuclear cells (PBMCs), sampled before the fourth cycle of nivolumab. These receptors all stem from a human donor with classical Hodgkin lymphoma. Both conserved end residues are part of each CDR3. D genes are given only for firm matches. Clone size is stated in some rows and not others, as once, few, many or a class when expanded.

size	V	J	D	DNA	CDR3
-	TRBV20-1	TRBJ2-3	-	TGCAGTGCTAAGAAAAATACGCAGTATTTT	CSAKKNTQYF
-	TRBV18	TRBJ1-2	-	TGTGCCAGCTCACCCGGGGTAGGGTTGGTTGGCTACACCTTC	CASSPGVGLVGYTF
once	TRBV11-3	TRBJ2-3	TRBD1	TGTGCCAGCAGCTTGGGACAGGGGGGACGTGATACGCAGTATTTT	CASSLGQGGRDTQYF
-	TRBV28	TRBJ2-1	-	TGTGCCAGCAGTTTAATCAGGGATGGGAATGAGCAGTTCTTC	CASSLIRDGNEQFF
once	TRBV6-1	TRBJ2-5	-	TGTGCCTCGATCCGGGCCCCAAGGGAGACCCAGTACTTC	CASIRAPRETQYF
-	TRBV27	TRBJ2-1	-	TGTGCCGCGTCTCGGAGGGGGGGGCCCTACAATGAGCAGTTCTTC	CAASRRGGPYNEQFF
-	TRBV16	TRBJ2-1	-	TGTGCCAGCAGCCAATTCAAGAGCAATGAGCAGTTCTTC	CASSQFKSNEQFF
once	TRBV7-9	TRBJ2-5	TRBD2	TGTGCCAGCAGCCCGGGACTAGCGGGTGCTCAAGAGACCCAGTACTTC	CASSPGLAGAQETQYF
-	TRBV5-1	TRBJ1-1	TRBD1	TGCGCCAGCAGCCCCGGATGGACAGGGCGGGCTTTCTTT	CASSPGWTGRAFF
few	TRBV18	TRBJ1-6	-	TGTGCCAGCTCACCCAACCCTATGGGGGTTTCACCCCTCCACTTT	CASSPNPMGVSPLHF
-	TRBV6-5	TRBJ2-6	TRBD1	TGTGCCAGCAGAACAGGGGGCTCTGGGGCCAACGTCCTGACTTTC	CASRTGGSGANVLTF
-	TRBV27	TRBJ1-6	-	TGTGCCAGCAGCCAAACCAATGGGGCGCCCCTCCACTTT	CASSQTNGAPLHF
few	TRBV4-3	TRBJ1-1	TRBD1	TGCGCCAGCATGGTTGGGGTGGGACAGGGTAGTATCTGGGACACTGAAGCTTTCTTT	CASMVGVGQGSIWDTEAFF
-	TRBV15	TRBJ1-3	TRBD1	TGTGCCACCAGCAGAGAACAAACAGACAGGGGATCTGGAAACACCATATATTTT	CATSREQTDRGSGNTIYF
-	TRBV7-8	TRBJ2-5	-	TGTGCCAGCAGCTTAGGACCCCAAGAGACCCAGTACTTC	CASSLGPQETQYF
-	TRBV10-1	TRBJ2-2	-	TGCGCCAGCAGTGCCTGGAGAGGGGCGGACACCGGGGAGCTGTTTTTT	CASSAWRGADTGELFF
-	TRBV2	TRBJ2-1	TRBD2	TGTGCCAGCAGTGAAGGACTAGCGGCCAACAATGAGCAGTTCTTC	CASSEGLAANNEQFF
-	TRBV11-2	TRBJ2-1	TRBD2	TGTGCCAGCAGCCCCGGGGGGAGGGCGAACAATGAGCAGTTCTTC	CASSPGGRANNEQFF
-	TRBV5-1	TRBJ1-3	-	TGCGCCAGCAGCTTGGGGGGTCCTGAAGACACCATATATTTT	CASSLGGPEDTIYF
-	TRBV27	TRBJ2-1	TRBD1	TGTGCCAGCAGCCCGGACAGGGGGCAGTACAATGAGCAGTTCTTC	CASSPDRGQYNEQFF
-	TRBV11-3	TRBJ2-6	-	TGTGCCAGCAGCTTCGACGCTTCTGGGGCCAACGTCCTGACTTTC	CASSFDASGANVLTF
once	TRBV2	TRBJ2-3	TRBD2	TGTGCCGTCTCAACGGGGGGTGGATACACAGATACGCAGTATTTT	CAVSTGGGYTDTQYF
-	TRBV18	TRBJ1-1	TRBD1	TGTGCCAGCACTCAGGGGGCGCAGACTGAAGCTTTCTTT	CASTQGAQTEAFF
few	TRBV4-2	TRBJ1-2	-	TGTGCCAGCAGCCAAGATACGATGAACTATGGCTACACCTTC	CASSQDTMNYGYTF
many	TRBV7-2	TRBJ1-4	-	TGTGCCAGCAGCTTAGATAGCACTAATGAAAAACTGTTTTTT	CASSLDSTNEKLFF
few	TRBV27	TRBJ1-6	-	TGTGCCAGCAGCCCCCAGGGGAATAATTCACCCCTCCACTTT	CASSPQGNNSPLHF
few	TRBV6-1	TRBJ2-5	TRBD2	TGTGCCAGCAGAGGGCGGGAGGAGACCCAGTACTTC	CASRGREETQYF
-	TRBV7-8	TRBJ2-5	-	TGTGCCAGCAGCCAACGAGAGACCCAGTACTTC	CASSQRETQYF
-	TRBV25-1	TRBJ1-6	-	TGTGCCAGCAGTCTCCAGGGTCGATCACCCCTCCACTTT	CASSLQGRSPLHF
once	TRBV10-2	TRBJ1-1	-	TGCGCCAGCAGTGATATAGGCCCACGAGACACTGAAGCTTTCTTT	CASSDIGPRDTEAFF
-	TRBV7-7	TRBJ2-2	TRBD1	TGTGCCAGCAGCTTGACAGGGGTCACCGGGGAGCTGTTTTTT	CASSLTGVTGELFF
-	TRBV7-2	TRBJ2-7	TRBD1	TGTGCCAGCAGCTCGCGGGACAGGGATATGGAGTACTTC	CASSSRDRDMEYF
-	TRBV7-2	TRBJ2-2	TRBD1	TGTGCCAGCCGACCCGGGACAGAGAACACCGGGGAGCTGTTTTTT	CASRPGTENTGELFF
-	TRBV4-3	TRBJ1-2	-	TGCGCCAGCAGCCTTAAGAGAGGGGACTATGGCTACACCTTC	CASSLKRGDYGYTF
-	TRBV2	TRBJ2-5	TRBD1	TGTGCCAGCAGTGCCCGGGACAGGGGAGAAGAGACCCAGTACTTC	CASSARDRGEETQYF
-	TRBV5-8	TRBJ2-3	-	TGTGCCAGCAGCTTAGGGGTATCCCCCGAAGATACGCAGTATTTT	CASSLGVSPEDTQYF
-	TRBV28	TRBJ1-3	-	TGTGCCAGCAGGGGGTTGGGAAACACCATATATTTT	CASRGLGNTIYF
-	TRBV18	TRBJ2-5	-	TGTGCCAGCTCAGTGCGGCAGCAAGAGACCCAGTACTTC	CASSVRQQETQYF
-	TRBV2	TRBJ2-6	-	TGTGCCAGCAGTGAATCGTGGAGCTCTGGGGCCAACGTCCTGACTTTC	CASSESWSSGANVLTF
-	TRBV28	TRBJ1-2	TRBD1	TGTGCCAGCAGGGAGGGGGCTTCGGCCTATGGCTACACCTTC	CASREGASAYGYTF
few	TRBV18	TRBJ2-5	-	TGTGCCAGCTCCCAATCGACTAGTTCGGAGACCCAGTACTTC	CASSQSTSSETQYF
-	TRBV27	TRBJ1-1	-	TGTGCCAGCAGCCCTGGGGGCATCTCTGAAGCTTTCTTT	CASSPGGISEAFF
once	TRBV7-8	TRBJ2-2	-	TGTGCCAGCAGGTACCAGGGGAAGACCGGGGAGCTGTTTTTT	CASRYQGKTGELFF
few	TRBV5-1	TRBJ1-2	TRBD1	TGCGCCAGCAGCTTTAGGACAGGATCGAGGACTAACTATGGCTACACCTTC	CASSFRTGSRTNYGYTF
-	TRBV4-3	TRBJ2-7	-	TGCGCCAGCAGCCCCGGGGCAGGTATTTCCTACGAGCAGTACTTC	CASSPGAGISYEQYF